The sequence of this TCR beta chain was determined in a study of blood T cell repertoires in COVID-19. Across the whole study: The analysed material was cDNA or gDNA that came from T cells, B-cell-depleted T cells, or PBMCs.

Authors' data handling: Cell counts per sample came from amplifying reference gene primers. Clones were read by immunoSEQ multiplex PCR, and TCRdb kept only the in-frame ones, dropping some. V and J calls and clone size are copied from that table; D and trimming were computed from the DNA. The top ten hold over 0.8% of the sample, which has over 120,000 clones, roughly 87% seen once. In germline, CDR1 is MDHEN, CDR2 SYDVKM. V shed 4 bases and J 7 bases; nucleotides not matched to a gene: 5. The CDR3 extends over 15 amino acids. This clone has more than one count but fewer than ten. The chain recombines TRBV28 with TRBJ2-7, with 15 bases lining up with TRBD2. Sequenced: peripheral blood. The source of this sequence is a woman in her forties or fifties with acute or convalescent COVID-19. The CDR3 nucleotides are TGTGCCAGCAGTTACGGGACTAGCGGGGGGCGAGAGCAGTACTTC. Its translation: CASSYGTSGGREQYF.